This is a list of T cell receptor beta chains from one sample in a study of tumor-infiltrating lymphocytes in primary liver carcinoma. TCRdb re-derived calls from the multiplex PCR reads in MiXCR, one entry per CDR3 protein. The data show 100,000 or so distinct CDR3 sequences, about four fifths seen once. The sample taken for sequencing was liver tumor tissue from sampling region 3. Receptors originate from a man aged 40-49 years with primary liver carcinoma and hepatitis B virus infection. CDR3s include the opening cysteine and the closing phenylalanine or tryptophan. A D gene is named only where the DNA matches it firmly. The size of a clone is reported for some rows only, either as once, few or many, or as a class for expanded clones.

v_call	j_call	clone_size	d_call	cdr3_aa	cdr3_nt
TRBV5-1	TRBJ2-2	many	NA	CASSLSPSTDTGELFF	TGCGCCAGCAGCTTGAGTCCTAGCACGGACACCGGGGAGCTGTTTTTT
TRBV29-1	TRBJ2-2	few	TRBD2	CSVKTSAANTGELFF	TGTAGCGTTAAGACTAGCGCGGCGAACACCGGGGAGCTGTTTTTT
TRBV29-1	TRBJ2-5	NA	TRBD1	CNVEPDRGRQEIRYF	TGCAACGTTGAGCCCGATAGGGGGCGGCAAGAGATCCGGTACTTC
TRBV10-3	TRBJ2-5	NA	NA	CAISTTNQAGETQYF	TGTGCCATTAGTACTACTAATCAAGCAGGAGAGACCCAGTACTTC
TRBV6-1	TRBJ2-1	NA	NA	CASSEQTSGGTNEQFF	TGTGCCAGCAGTGAACAGACTAGTGGGGGGACCAATGAGCAGTTCTTC
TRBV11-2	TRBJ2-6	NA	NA	CITQRPRSGANVLAF	TGTATCACCCAGCGGCCGCGCTCTGGGGCCAACGTCCTGGCTTTC
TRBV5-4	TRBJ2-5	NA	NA	CVSSQSPDSQETQYF	TGTGTCAGCAGCCAGTCTCCGGACAGTCAAGAGACCCAGTACTTC
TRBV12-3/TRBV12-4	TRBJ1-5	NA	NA	CASTPGEYGDNQSQHF	TGTGCCAGCACTCCCGGCGAGTACGGCGATAATCAGTCCCAGCATTTT
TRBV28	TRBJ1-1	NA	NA	CASIIGRIRNTEAFF	TGTGCCAGCATCATTGGACGGATTCGGAACACTGAAGCTTTCTTC
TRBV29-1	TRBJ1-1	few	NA	CSVAPGRGMVAEAFF	TGTAGCGTTGCTCCAGGGCGGGGTATGGTCGCTGAAGCTTTCTTT
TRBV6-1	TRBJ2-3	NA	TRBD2	CASGLAGETYTHCF	TGTGCCAGCGGACTAGCGGGAGAAACATATACGCATTGTTTT
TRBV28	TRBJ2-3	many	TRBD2	CASSLAGGTRDTQYF	TGTGCCAGCAGTTTGGCGGGGGGGACTCGGGATACGCAGTATTTT
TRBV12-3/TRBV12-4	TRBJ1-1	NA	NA	CASSLGLMNPEAFF	TGTGCCAGCAGTTTAGGGCTCATGAACCCTGAAGCTTTCTTC
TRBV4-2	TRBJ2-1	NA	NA	CTSNQDLVGEVGYNEQFF	TGTACCAGTAACCAAGATCTGGTGGGGGAGGTCGGATACAATGAGCAGTTCTTC
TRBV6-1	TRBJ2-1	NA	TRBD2	CANSEEAGGYNEKFF	TGTGCCAACAGTGAAGAAGCGGGAGGATACAACGAGAAGTTCTTC
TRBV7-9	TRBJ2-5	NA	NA	CAGSLEVAGTQYF	TGTGCTGGCAGCTTAGAAGTGGCGGGGACCCAGTACTTC
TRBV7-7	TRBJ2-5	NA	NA	CASSLTGTGQETQYF	TGTGCCAGCAGCTTGACCGGGACGGGCCAAGAGACCCAGTACTTC
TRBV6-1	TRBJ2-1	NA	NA	CARTPRPGLTYNEQFF	TGTGCCAGAACCCCTAGGCCCGGGCTTACCTACAATGAGCAGTTCTTC
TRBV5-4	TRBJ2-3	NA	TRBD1	CANSGETGGTYTQYF	TGTGCCAACAGCGGAGAGACAGGGGGCACATATACGCAGTATTTT
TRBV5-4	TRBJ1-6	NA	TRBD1	CTNTGQGSPLHF	TGTACCAACACCGGACAGGGGTCACCCCTCCACTTT
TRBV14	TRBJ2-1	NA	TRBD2	CASSAVAGCVNDEQFF	TGTGCCAGCAGTGCTGTAGCGGGATGTGTAAACGATGAGCAGTTCTTC
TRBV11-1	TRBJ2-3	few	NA	CASSLGDRDAQYF	TGTGCCAGCAGCTTGGGGGACCGAGATGCACAGTATTTT
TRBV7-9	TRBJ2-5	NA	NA	CARSLEVAGTQYF	TGTGCCAGAAGCTTAGAAGTGGCGGGGACCCAGTACTTT
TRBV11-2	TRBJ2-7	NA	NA	CVTSLSYEQYF	TGTGTCACTAGCTTATCCTACGAGCAGTACTTC
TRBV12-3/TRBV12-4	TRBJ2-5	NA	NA	CANSFGGNQETQYF	TGTGCCAACAGTTTTGGAGGCAACCAAGAGACCCAATACTTC
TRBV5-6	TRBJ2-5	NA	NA	CATSLGQGGEIQYF	TGTGCCACCAGCTTAGGGCAGGGAGGTGAGATCCAGTACTTC
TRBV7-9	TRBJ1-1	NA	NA	CTSSLAAGNTEAFF	TGTACCAGCAGCTTAGCGGCGGGAAACACTGAAGCTTTCTTT
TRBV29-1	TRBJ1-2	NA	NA	CSIEEGRRSYGYTF	TGCAGCATTGAAGAGGGCCGTAGGTCATACGGCTACACCTTC
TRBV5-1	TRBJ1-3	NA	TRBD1	CASSLESQGGARNSIYF	TGCGCCAGCAGCTTGGAGAGCCAGGGGGGAGCAAGAAACTCCATATATTTT
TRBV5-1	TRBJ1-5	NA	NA	CASSPGGGASNQSQHF	TGTGCCAGCAGCCCCGGTGGGGGGGCGAGCAATCAGTCCCAGCATTTT
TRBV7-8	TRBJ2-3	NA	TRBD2	CASRLGVAGENTQYF	TGTGCCAGCAGATTGGGAGTAGCGGGAGAGAATACGCAGTATTTT
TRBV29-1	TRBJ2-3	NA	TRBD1	CSAGSKGATQYF	TGCAGCGCTGGTAGCAAGGGGGCTACGCAGTATTTT
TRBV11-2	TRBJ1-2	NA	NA	CASSLFDFYGYTF	TGTGCAAGCAGCTTATTTGATTTCTATGGATACACCTTC
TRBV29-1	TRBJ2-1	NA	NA	CSAGWGNHEQFF	TGCAGTGCGGGTTGGGGTAATCATGAGCAGTTCTTC